The rows below give T cell receptor beta chains drawn from one sample of a study of blood T cells in healthy people across ages. MiXCR was run by TCRdb on the 5' RACE reads, yielding one entry per CDR3 protein. This table holds hundreds of thousands of distinct CDR3 sequences, around 49% found once. Sequencing was carried out using blood. Receptors originate from a woman aged 60-75 years in good health. Each CDR3 is given with its conserved first and last residue. Fields, in order: clone size, D gene, V gene, J gene, CDR3 protein, CDR3 DNA. A D gene is named only where the DNA matches it firmly. Clone size is shown for a subset of rows, as once, few, many or a class of expanded clone.

clone size: -
D gene: -
V gene: TRBV27
J gene: TRBJ2-5
CDR3 protein: CASSFVPPANEQYF
CDR3 DNA: TGTGCCAGCAGTTTTGTTCCCCCAGCGAATGAGCAGTACTTC

clone size: -
D gene: TRBD2
V gene: TRBV12-3/TRBV12-4
J gene: TRBJ2-4
CDR3 protein: CASSLQPSGGAKNIQYF
CDR3 DNA: TGTGCCAGCAGTTTACAGCCTAGCGGGGGAGCCAAAAACATTCAGTACTTC

clone size: -
D gene: -
V gene: TRBV7-2
J gene: TRBJ2-7
CDR3 protein: CASSRQFTYEQYF
CDR3 DNA: TGTGCCAGCAGCCGACAGTTCACCTACGAGCAGTACTTC

clone size: -
D gene: -
V gene: TRBV2
J gene: TRBJ2-6
CDR3 protein: CASSVRQAGANVLTF
CDR3 DNA: TGTGCCAGCAGTGTAAGACAGGCTGGGGCCAACGTCCTGACTTTC

clone size: -
D gene: -
V gene: TRBV5-5
J gene: TRBJ2-7
CDR3 protein: CASTLEYEQYF
CDR3 DNA: TGTGCCAGCACCTTAGAATACGAGCAGTACTTC

clone size: -
D gene: TRBD2
V gene: TRBV5-1
J gene: TRBJ2-7
CDR3 protein: CASSLAGTGGPYEQYF
CDR3 DNA: TGCGCCAGCAGCTTGGCCGGGACGGGAGGGCCTTACGAGCAGTACTTC

clone size: many
D gene: -
V gene: TRBV20-1
J gene: TRBJ2-6
CDR3 protein: CSANRVSGANVLTF
CDR3 DNA: TGCAGTGCCAACAGGGTGTCCGGGGCCAACGTCCTGACTTTC

clone size: -
D gene: TRBD2
V gene: TRBV9
J gene: TRBJ2-3
CDR3 protein: CASSTDPAGASTDTQYF
CDR3 DNA: TGTGCCAGCAGCACAGACCCAGCGGGAGCAAGCACAGATACGCAGTATTTT

clone size: -
D gene: TRBD2
V gene: TRBV5-1
J gene: TRBJ2-7
CDR3 protein: CASRTSATQYEQYF
CDR3 DNA: TGCGCCAGCCGCACTAGCGCGACGCAATACGAGCAGTACTTC

clone size: -
D gene: -
V gene: TRBV6-6
J gene: TRBJ2-5
CDR3 protein: CASRYGSGPGETQYF
CDR3 DNA: TGTGCCAGCAGATACGGGAGCGGCCCCGGAGAGACCCAGTACTTC

clone size: -
D gene: -
V gene: TRBV5-6
J gene: TRBJ2-7
CDR3 protein: CASSLIGTLRPQYF
CDR3 DNA: TGTGCCAGCAGCTTGATCGGGACCCTCAGACCCCAGTACTTC

clone size: once
D gene: TRBD2
V gene: TRBV27
J gene: TRBJ2-1
CDR3 protein: CASSGTRAYNEQFF
CDR3 DNA: TGTGCCAGCAGTGGGACTAGAGCCTACAATGAGCAGTTCTTC

clone size: -
D gene: -
V gene: TRBV2
J gene: TRBJ2-4
CDR3 protein: CASSDQSGGNIQYF
CDR3 DNA: TGTGCCAGCAGTGACCAATCCGGGGGAAACATTCAGTACTTC

clone size: -
D gene: -
V gene: TRBV28
J gene: TRBJ2-1
CDR3 protein: CASSPWDSYNEQFF
CDR3 DNA: TGTGCCAGCAGTCCCTGGGACTCTTACAATGAGCAGTTCTTC

clone size: -
D gene: -
V gene: TRBV30
J gene: TRBJ2-7
CDR3 protein: CAWGQFSYEQYF
CDR3 DNA: TGTGCCTGGGGACAGTTCTCCTACGAGCAGTACTTC

clone size: few
D gene: TRBD2
V gene: TRBV3-1
J gene: TRBJ2-1
CDR3 protein: CASSQGGTSGRVQFF
CDR3 DNA: TGTGCCAGCAGCCAAGGGGGGACTAGCGGGAGGGTACAGTTCTTC

clone size: -
D gene: TRBD1
V gene: TRBV7-2
J gene: TRBJ2-6
CDR3 protein: CASSRYRGASGANVLTF
CDR3 DNA: TGTGCCAGCAGCCGATACAGGGGGGCCTCTGGGGCCAACGTCCTGACTTTC

clone size: -
D gene: TRBD2
V gene: TRBV20-1
J gene: TRBJ2-1
CDR3 protein: CSARDPASGNDEQFF
CDR3 DNA: TGCAGTGCTAGAGATCCGGCTAGCGGGAACGATGAGCAGTTCTTC

clone size: few
D gene: -
V gene: TRBV5-6
J gene: TRBJ2-5
CDR3 protein: CASSLPSAAQETQYF
CDR3 DNA: TGTGCCAGCAGCTTGCCTAGCGCCGCCCAAGAGACCCAGTACTTC

clone size: few
D gene: -
V gene: TRBV4-3
J gene: TRBJ2-1
CDR3 protein: CASSPLGDNEQFF
CDR3 DNA: TGCGCCAGCAGCCCCTTGGGGGACAATGAGCAGTTCTTC

clone size: -
D gene: TRBD1
V gene: TRBV12-3/TRBV12-4
J gene: TRBJ1-4
CDR3 protein: CGSSSTGTGIREKLFF
CDR3 DNA: TGTGGCAGCAGTTCTACCGGGACAGGGATTCGGGAAAAACTGTTTTTT

clone size: -
D gene: -
V gene: TRBV5-1
J gene: TRBJ2-7
CDR3 protein: CASSLVTGPYEQYF
CDR3 DNA: TGCGCCAGCAGCTTGGTCACGGGGCCCTACGAGCAGTACTTC

clone size: few
D gene: TRBD2
V gene: TRBV2
J gene: TRBJ2-1
CDR3 protein: CASTPARTSDSYNEQFF
CDR3 DNA: TGTGCCAGCACCCCAGCCCGGACTAGCGACTCCTACAATGAGCAGTTCTTC

clone size: -
D gene: -
V gene: TRBV28
J gene: TRBJ2-3
CDR3 protein: CASGGRYVVGGGWKDTQYF
CDR3 DNA: TGTGCCAGCGGGGGACGATACGTCGTGGGAGGGGGCTGGAAGGATACGCAGTATTTT

clone size: -
D gene: -
V gene: TRBV20-1
J gene: TRBJ2-7
CDR3 protein: CGARVRGALDSYNEQYF
CDR3 DNA: TGCGGTGCTAGGGTTCGGGGGGCCCTCGACTCCTACAATGAGCAGTACTTC

clone size: few
D gene: -
V gene: TRBV4-2
J gene: TRBJ2-5
CDR3 protein: CASSQDRTDEETQYF
CDR3 DNA: TGTGCCAGCAGCCAAGATAGAACCGACGAAGAGACCCAGTACTTC

clone size: few
D gene: -
V gene: TRBV12-3/TRBV12-4
J gene: TRBJ2-1
CDR3 protein: CASNAFAANEQFF
CDR3 DNA: TGTGCCAGCAATGCATTCGCGGCCAATGAGCAGTTCTTC

clone size: many
D gene: -
V gene: TRBV20-1
J gene: TRBJ2-1
CDR3 protein: CSARLQGNEQFF
CDR3 DNA: TGCAGTGCTAGACTTCAGGGGAATGAGCAGTTCTTC

clone size: -
D gene: -
V gene: TRBV12-3/TRBV12-4
J gene: TRBJ2-1
CDR3 protein: CASSLRGVGEQFF
CDR3 DNA: TGTGCCAGCAGTTTAAGGGGGGTGGGTGAGCAGTTCTTC

clone size: -
D gene: TRBD2
V gene: TRBV20-1
J gene: TRBJ2-7
CDR3 protein: CSAGGLVPDEQYF
CDR3 DNA: TGCAGTGCCGGGGGACTAGTCCCCGACGAGCAGTACTTC

clone size: -
D gene: TRBD1
V gene: TRBV7-2
J gene: TRBJ1-5
CDR3 protein: CASSSGTGKGQPQHF
CDR3 DNA: TGTGCCAGCAGCTCAGGGACAGGGAAGGGTCAGCCCCAGCATTTT

clone size: once
D gene: -
V gene: TRBV3-1
J gene: TRBJ2-2
CDR3 protein: CASSLPRAGDGTGELFF
CDR3 DNA: TGTGCCAGCAGCCTACCCAGGGCAGGGGATGGCACCGGGGAGCTGTTTTTT

clone size: -
D gene: -
V gene: TRBV20-1
J gene: TRBJ2-7
CDR3 protein: CSARGGKAYEQYF
CDR3 DNA: TGCAGTGCTAGAGGCGGGAAAGCCTACGAGCAGTACTTC

clone size: -
D gene: -
V gene: TRBV6-6
J gene: TRBJ2-5
CDR3 protein: CASSYYRVGDQETQYF
CDR3 DNA: TGTGCCAGCAGTTACTACAGGGTTGGGGACCAAGAGACCCAGTACTTC

clone size: -
D gene: -
V gene: TRBV2
J gene: TRBJ2-5
CDR3 protein: CASSPGGRPQETQYF
CDR3 DNA: TGTGCCAGCAGTCCCGGGGGTAGACCCCAAGAGACCCAGTACTTC

clone size: -
D gene: -
V gene: TRBV20-1
J gene: TRBJ2-5
CDR3 protein: CSARYPGIRETQYF
CDR3 DNA: TGCAGTGCTAGGTATCCAGGAATAAGGGAGACCCAGTACTTC

clone size: -
D gene: TRBD2
V gene: TRBV7-3
J gene: TRBJ2-1
CDR3 protein: CASSRGLAGSEQFF
CDR3 DNA: TGTGCCAGCAGCCGGGGACTAGCGGGAAGTGAGCAGTTCTTC

clone size: -
D gene: -
V gene: TRBV10-3
J gene: TRBJ1-4
CDR3 protein: CAISEGAGVGEKLFF
CDR3 DNA: TGTGCCATCAGTGAGGGGGCAGGGGTTGGTGAAAAACTGTTTTTT

clone size: few
D gene: TRBD2
V gene: TRBV7-2
J gene: TRBJ2-1
CDR3 protein: CASSRTSGSSYNEQFF
CDR3 DNA: TGTGCCAGCAGCCGGACTAGCGGGAGTTCCTACAATGAGCAGTTCTTC

clone size: few
D gene: -
V gene: TRBV9
J gene: TRBJ2-5
CDR3 protein: CASSVISAGYNEQYF
CDR3 DNA: TGTGCCAGCAGCGTAATCAGCGCCGGATACAATGAGCAGTACTTC

clone size: -
D gene: TRBD2
V gene: TRBV7-3
J gene: TRBJ2-3
CDR3 protein: CVSSPRTSGTDTQYF
CDR3 DNA: TGTGTCAGCAGTCCCCGGACTAGCGGCACAGATACGCAGTATTTT

clone size: few
D gene: TRBD1
V gene: TRBV5-1
J gene: TRBJ2-5
CDR3 protein: CASGEQGASNEQYF
CDR3 DNA: TGCGCCAGCGGGGAACAGGGGGCAAGCAATGAGCAGTACTTC